This T cell receptor beta chain was recorded in a study of blood T cell repertoires in COVID-19. Study information: Samples taken during acute and convalescent COVID-19 were collected in the United States, Italy and Spain. From T cells, B-cell-depleted T cells, or PBMCs came the material, which was cDNA or gDNA.

Original processing notes: Reference gene primer amplification gave estimated nucleated cell counts. Method: immunoSEQ multiplex PCR; TCRdb's copy keeps in-frame clones and lacks some. V and J calls and clone size are copied from that table; D and trimming were computed from the DNA. This table holds over 200,000 clones, approximately 90% found once. This clone was picked up one time. Seattle patients were enrolled during active infection and followed longitudinally. This CDR3 has 15 residues. Germline trimming cut 7 bases from V and 7 bases from J; bases unmatched to any gene: 10. CDR1 is MDHEN, CDR2 SYDVKM, per germline.

The origin of this receptor is a man aged 55 to 69 with COVID-19, enrolled during active disease. The source material was peripheral blood. The chain links TRBV28 to TRBJ1-4; 9 positions agree with TRBD1. The CDR3 DNA sequence: TGTGCCAGCAACCCGTCCGGGACAGGGCGTGAAAAACTGTTTTTT. Translating gives CASNPSGTGREKLFF. Combining the CDR3 with reference TRBV28 and TRBJ1-4 gives the whole variable domain DVKVTQSSRYLVKRTGEKVFLECVQDMDHENMFWYRQDPGLGLRLIYFSYDVKMKEKGDIPEGYSVSREKKERFSLILESASTNQTSMYLCASNPSGTGREKLFFGSGTQLSVL.